This T cell receptor beta chain derives from a study of T cell responses to AZD1222 COVID-19 vaccine. Study information: Second-dose schedules of about 4 or about 12 weeks were combined. Whole-study findings and limits: Spike-specific TCR breadth and depth went up after people got two AZD1222 doses. Regions 160-218 and 743-854 dominated among vaccine-associated CD4 TCRs spanning spike.

The repertoire was sequenced with immunoSEQ multiplex PCR; TCRdb's copy has only in-frame clones and lacks some. The table has about 120,000 clones, roughly nine tenths seen once. As regards this clone: The antigen is not known.

V gave up 4 bases and J gave up 5 bases, with 5 bases separating them. From germline, CDR1 is LGHNA and CDR2 YNFKEQ. CDR3 length: 11 amino acids. This clonotype originated in an adult in good health. J is TRBJ2-5 and V is TRBV4-2; D not certain. The sequences come from peripheral blood, collected on day 0 of AZD1222 vaccination. CDR3 nucleotide sequence: TGTGCCAGCAGCCTCGGGGAGACCCAGTACTTC. It translates to CASSLGETQYF.